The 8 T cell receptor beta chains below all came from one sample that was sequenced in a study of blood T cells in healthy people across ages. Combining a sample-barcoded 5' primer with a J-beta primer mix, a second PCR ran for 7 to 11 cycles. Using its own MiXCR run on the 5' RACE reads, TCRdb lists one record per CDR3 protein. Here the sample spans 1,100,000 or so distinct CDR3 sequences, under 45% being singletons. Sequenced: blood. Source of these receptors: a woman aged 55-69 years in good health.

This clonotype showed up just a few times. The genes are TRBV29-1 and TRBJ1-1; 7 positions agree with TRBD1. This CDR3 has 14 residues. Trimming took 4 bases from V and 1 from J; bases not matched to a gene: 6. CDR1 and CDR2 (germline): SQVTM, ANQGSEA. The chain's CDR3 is CSVVKRGQNTEAFF. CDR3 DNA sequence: TGCAGCGTTGTGAAAAGGGGGCAGAACACTGAAGCTTTCTTT. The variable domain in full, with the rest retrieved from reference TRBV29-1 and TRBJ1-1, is SAVISQKPSRDICQRGTSLTIQCQVDSQVTMMFWYRQQPGQSLTLIATANQGSEATYESGFVIDKFPISRPNLTFSTLTVSNMSPEDSSIYLCSVVKRGQNTEAFFGQGTRLTVV.

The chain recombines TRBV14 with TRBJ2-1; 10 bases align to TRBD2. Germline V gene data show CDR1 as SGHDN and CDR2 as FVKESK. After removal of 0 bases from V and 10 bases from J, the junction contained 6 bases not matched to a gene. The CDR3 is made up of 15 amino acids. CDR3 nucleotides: TGTGCCAGCAGCCAAGAGCTAGCGGGAGTAAGGGAGCAGTTCTTC. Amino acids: CASSQELAGVREQFF.

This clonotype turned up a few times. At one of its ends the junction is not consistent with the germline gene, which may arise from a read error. The chain's CDR3 is CSATGLAGDTQYF. CDR3 coding DNA: TGCAGCGCTACGGGACTAGCGGGAGATACGCAGTATTTT. This sequence joins TRBV20-1 and TRBJ2-3; 12 nucleotides agree with TRBD2. Looked up from germline, CDR1 is DFQATT and CDR2 is SNEGSKA (reference sequence). The CDR3 has 13 amino acids.

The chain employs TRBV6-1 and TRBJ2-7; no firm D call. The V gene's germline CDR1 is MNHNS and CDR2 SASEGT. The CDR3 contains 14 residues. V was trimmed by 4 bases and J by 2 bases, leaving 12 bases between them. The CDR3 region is CASSVSHRTYEQYF. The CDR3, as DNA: TGTGCCAGCAGTGTTTCTCACAGAACCTACGAGCAGTACTTC.

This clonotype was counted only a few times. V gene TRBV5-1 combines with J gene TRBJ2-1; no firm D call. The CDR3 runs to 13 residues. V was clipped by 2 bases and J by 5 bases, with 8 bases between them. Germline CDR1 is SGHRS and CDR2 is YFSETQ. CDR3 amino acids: CASSFKRNNEQFF. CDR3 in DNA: TGCGCCAGCAGCTTCAAGCGCAACAATGAGCAGTTCTTC.

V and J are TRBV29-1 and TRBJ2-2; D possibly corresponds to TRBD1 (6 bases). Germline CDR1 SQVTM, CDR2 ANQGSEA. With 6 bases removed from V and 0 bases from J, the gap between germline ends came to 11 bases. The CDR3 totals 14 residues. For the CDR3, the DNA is TGCAGCGTACGACAGGTCCCGAACACCGGGGAGCTGTTTTTT. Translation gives CSVRQVPNTGELFF.

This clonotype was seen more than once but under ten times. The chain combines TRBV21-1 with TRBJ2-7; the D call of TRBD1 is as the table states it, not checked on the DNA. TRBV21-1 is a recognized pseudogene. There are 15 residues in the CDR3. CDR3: CASRVGGHPSYEQYF. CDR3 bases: TGTGCCAGCAGGGTAGGGGGACACCCCTCCTACGAGCAGTACTTC.

The CDR3 DNA sequence: TGTGCCAGCAGCCGGGACGCGAGTCTACTCTACGAGCAGTACTTC. It codes for CASSRDASLLYEQYF. This sequence joins TRBV27 and TRBJ2-7; D is possibly TRBD1 or TRBD2 (5 bases each). Trimming pared 6 bases from V and 3 bases from J, leaving 18 bases between. Per germline, CDR1 MNHEY and CDR2 SMNVEV (reference sequence). The length of the CDR3 is 15 residues.